This is a list of T cell receptor beta chains from one sample in a study of PD-1 blockade in classical Hodgkin lymphoma. Sequencing used immunoSEQ multiplex PCR; TCRdb keeps in-frame clones, though not all of them. There are about 16,000 clones in the sample; almost 85% occur only once, and under 9% lies in the top ten. The source material was peripheral blood mononuclear cells (PBMCs). The receptors shown here come from a human donor with classical Hodgkin lymphoma. CDR3s include the opening cysteine and the closing phenylalanine or tryptophan. A D gene is named only where the DNA matches it firmly. A row's size may be missing; if present it is once, few, many or a size class.

>TRBV7-6|TRBJ2-1|TRBD2|once
CASSLGSSGFINEQFF
TGTGCCAGCAGCTTAGGGTCTAGCGGGTTTATAAATGAGCAGTTCTTC
>TRBV28|TRBJ1-4|-|-
CASSFPGGKLFF
TGTGCCAGCAGTTTCCCCGGCGGAAAACTGTTTTTT
>TRBV6-6|TRBJ2-2|TRBD2|-
CASCDLAGGAGELFF
TGTGCCAGCTGCGACTTAGCGGGAGGGGCCGGGGAGCTGTTTTTT
>TRBV9|TRBJ2-3|-|-
CASSPSGLGTDTQYF
TGTGCCAGCAGCCCCAGCGGACTGGGCACAGATACGCAGTATTTT
>TRBV4-2|TRBJ1-5|-|-
CASSQAGAQPQHF
TGTGCCAGCAGCCAAGCAGGGGCTCAGCCCCAGCATTTT
>TRBV21-1|TRBJ2-7|-|-
CASIPHEQYF
TGTGCCAGCATCCCGCACGAGCAGTACTTC
>TRBV6-1|TRBJ1-5|TRBD1|-
CASSWTGGVDQPQHF
TGTGCCAGCAGTTGGACAGGGGGAGTCGATCAGCCCCAGCATTTT
>TRBV19|TRBJ2-1|TRBD2|-
CASSIGLAGNNEQFF
TGTGCCAGTAGTATAGGACTAGCGGGAAACAATGAGCAGTTCTTC
>TRBV18|TRBJ2-5|-|-
CASSPPSLQETQYF
TGTGCCAGCTCACCACCCTCCCTCCAAGAGACCCAGTACTTC
>TRBV6-1|TRBJ2-5|TRBD2|-
CASSTGGSREETQYF
TGTGCCAGCAGTACAGGCGGGAGTAGGGAAGAGACCCAGTACTTC
>TRBV11-2|TRBJ2-7|TRBD1|-
CASSIHKQGARGEQYF
TGTGCCAGCAGCATCCACAAACAGGGGGCAAGGGGCGAGCAGTACTTC
>TRBV19|TRBJ2-3|TRBD1|once
CASRKTGPLTDTQYF
TGTGCCAGTAGGAAGACAGGGCCCCTCACAGATACGCAGTATTTT
>TRBV6-4|TRBJ2-2|TRBD1|-
CASSDSPDRGRIGELFF
TGTGCCAGCAGTGACTCCCCGGACAGGGGGCGAATCGGGGAGCTGTTTTTT
>TRBV27|TRBJ1-2|-|-
CASGERIGGYTF
TGTGCCAGCGGGGAGCGCATCGGTGGCTACACCTTC
>TRBV19|TRBJ1-5|-|-
CASSIVRPSNQPQHF
TGTGCCAGTAGTATAGTTCGGCCCTCCAATCAGCCCCAGCATTTT
>TRBV11-1|TRBJ2-7|-|-
CASSLAQGEAYEQYF
TGTGCCAGCAGCTTAGCCCAGGGGGAGGCCTACGAGCAGTACTTC
>TRBV10-1|TRBJ1-4|-|-
CASSGTFWQANEKLFF
TGCGCCAGCAGTGGAACTTTTTGGCAGGCTAATGAAAAACTGTTTTTT
>TRBV11-2|TRBJ2-1|-|-
CASNPLTGAGVMQFF
TGTGCCAGCAACCCGTTAACGGGAGCTGGTGTAATGCAGTTCTTC
>TRBV6-1|TRBJ2-1|TRBD2|-
CASRPGLAENEQFF
TGTGCCAGCAGACCTGGACTAGCGGAAAATGAGCAGTTCTTC
>TRBV7-2|TRBJ2-7|-|-
CASSSIDRTYEQYF
TGTGCCAGCAGCTCGATCGACAGGACCTACGAGCAGTACTTC
>TRBV10-3|TRBJ2-7|-|-
CAISETGHEQYF
TGTGCCATCAGTGAGACAGGGCACGAGCAGTACTTC
>TRBV6-5|TRBJ2-7|TRBD1|-
CASSYSRTGANYEQYF
TGTGCCAGCAGTTACTCTCGGACAGGGGCCAACTACGAGCAGTACTTC
>TRBV19|TRBJ2-1|-|-
CASSPIGELAANEQFF
TGTGCCTCAAGCCCGATAGGTGAGCTAGCCGCGAATGAGCAGTTCTTC
>TRBV4-1|TRBJ2-1|TRBD2|-
CASSQDRGFSGGSSYNEQFF
TGCGCCAGCAGCCAAGATAGGGGTTTTAGCGGGGGGAGCTCCTACAATGAGCAGTTCTTC
>TRBV6-5|TRBJ2-1|TRBD1|-
CASSRDSYNEQFF
TGTGCCAGCAGCCGGGACAGCTACAATGAGCAGTTCTTC
>TRBV7-9|TRBJ2-1|-|-
CASSLRGDEQFF
TGTGCCAGCAGCCTGAGGGGGGATGAGCAGTTCTTC
>TRBV19|TRBJ1-1|-|once
CASSIGSGGIKYFDTEAFF
TGTGCCAGTAGTATAGGTTCGGGGGGAATCAAGTATTTTGACACTGAAGCTTTCTTT
>TRBV19|TRBJ1-1|-|-
CASSIGGVTEAFF
TGTGCCAGTAGTATCGGGGGTGTCACTGAAGCTTTCTTT
>TRBV15|TRBJ1-2|-|-
CATGRDQQIANYGYTF
TGTGCCACCGGCAGAGATCAACAGATAGCTAACTATGGCTACACCTTC
>TRBV7-3|TRBJ2-3|TRBD2|-
CASSFVGTSGTDTQYF
TGTGCCAGCAGCTTCGTTGGGACTAGCGGGACTGATACGCAGTATTTT
>TRBV11-3|TRBJ2-5|TRBD2|once
CASSLAPSGETQYF
TGTGCCAGCAGCTTAGCGCCTAGCGGAGAGACCCAGTACTTC
>TRBV2|TRBJ2-1|-|-
CASSTDSSRFF
TGTGCCAGCAGTACGGACTCCAGTCGGTTCTTC
>TRBV11-3|TRBJ2-5|TRBD2|-
CASSSGARGGEETQYF
TGTGCCAGCAGCTCCGGGGCAAGGGGAGGGGAAGAGACCCAGTACTTC
>TRBV9|TRBJ2-2|TRBD2|-
CASSVYQRSPYSGSGGELFF
TGTGCCAGCAGCGTATACCAAAGATCACCGTATAGCGGGTCTGGCGGGGAGCTGTTTTTT
>TRBV28|TRBJ1-5|-|-
CASSLFTGGGQPQHF
TGTGCCAGCAGTTTATTTACTGGTGGGGGTCAGCCCCAGCATTTT
>TRBV6-4|TRBJ2-1|-|-
CASRARVQGGNEQFF
TGTGCCAGCAGGGCCAGGGTACAAGGGGGGAATGAGCAGTTCTTC
>TRBV9|TRBJ2-2|TRBD1|-
CASRQGAVGELFF
TGTGCCAGCAGACAGGGGGCGGTCGGGGAGCTGTTTTTT